The clone carrying this T cell receptor beta chain has at least ten counts. What it recognizes is unknown. This sample is drawn from a study of T cell repertoires in cytomegalovirus infection. Study-wide results and caveats: It was HLA-C-restricted CMV-specific TCR beta clonotypes that dominated the response ex vivo.

The CDR3 is 16 residues long. The V end lost 7 bases, the J end lost 5 bases, and 23 bases lay between the germline ends. Germline CDR1 is MNHNS and CDR2 is SASEGT. Each CDR3 protein is one row after TCRdb ran MiXCR on the reads. The repertoire holds about 450,000 distinct CDR3 sequences, with roughly 30% as singletons. The source is a human donor in good health (CMV status not recorded). Some clones in this sample may be carry-over from other donors' samples. The material sequenced was PBMCs. The V and J genes are TRBV6-1 and TRBJ2-5, with D maybe TRBD2 (5 bases). In DNA, the CDR3 is TGTGCCAGCATCGTAAGGTCGGGGTATGAGTGGGAGACCCAGTACTTC. This translates into CASIVRSGYEWETQYF.